The clone carrying this TCR beta chain was detected many times. TCRdb analysed the RACE reads with MiXCR anew, one entry per CDR3 protein. The table has around 250,000 distinct CDR3 sequences, 7.5% to 9% seen once. As for time point: pre-sensitization, week 0. The treatment denotes: therapeutic diphenylcyclopropenone sensitization with weekly scalp DPC. The sample comes from a study of human T cells and chemical hapten exposure. This TCR came from a woman between 40 and 50 years old with alopecia areata. Some clones in this sample may be carry-over from other donors' samples. The sequences come from whole blood, collected in connection with sensitization to the hapten diphenylcyclopropenone (DPC).

This chain's CDR3 is CASSPGSSTDTQYF. DNA of the CDR3: TGTGCCAGCAGCCCCGGGAGCAGCACAGATACGCAGTATTTT. The chain couples TRBV7-3 to TRBJ2-3; possibly TRBD2 for D (6 bases). The CDR3 consists of 14 residues. From germline, CDR1 is SGHTA and CDR2 FQGTGA. Trimming pared 5 bases from V and 0 bases from J, leaving 9 bases between.